This T cell receptor (beta chain) was documented in a study of identical twins. Study-wide results and caveats: In monozygotic twins, models underestimated the sharing of out-of-frame TCR alpha.

The germline V gene encodes CDR1 SGHRS and CDR2 YFSETQ. The CDR3 loop spans 15 amino acids. After removal of 0 bases from V and 7 bases from J, the junction contained 8 bases not matched to a gene. This clonotype appeared many times. Antigen: not known. Each CDR3 protein is one row after TCRdb ran MiXCR on the 5' RACE reads. The sample gives around 680,000 distinct CDR3 sequences, under 9% of which show up once; 0.8% to 1% is in the top ten. These data were likewise used in another study, on yellow fever vaccine responses in identical twins.

The V gene is TRBV5-1, the J gene TRBJ2-5; 8 positions match TRBD2. The sample consisted of PBMCs. This receptor was taken from a woman aged 18-29 years in good health. CDR3 region: CASSLVSGTARTQYF. Written as DNA, the CDR3 is TGCGCCAGCAGCTTGGTTAGCGGGACCGCGAGGACCCAGTACTTC.